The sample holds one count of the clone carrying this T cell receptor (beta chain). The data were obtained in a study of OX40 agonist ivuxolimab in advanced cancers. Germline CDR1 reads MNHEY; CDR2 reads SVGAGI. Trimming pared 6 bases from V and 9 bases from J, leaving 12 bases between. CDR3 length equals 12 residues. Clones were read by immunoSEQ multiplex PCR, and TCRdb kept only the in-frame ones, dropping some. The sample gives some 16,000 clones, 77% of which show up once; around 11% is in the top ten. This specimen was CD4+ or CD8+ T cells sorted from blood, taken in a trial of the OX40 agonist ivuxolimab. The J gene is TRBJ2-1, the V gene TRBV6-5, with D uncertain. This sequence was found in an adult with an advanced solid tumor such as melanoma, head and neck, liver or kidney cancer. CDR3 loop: CASSQWGIEQFF. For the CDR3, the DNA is TGTGCCAGCAGCCAGTGGGGTATTGAGCAGTTCTTC.